This TCR beta chain was identified during a study of shared clonotypes between healthy human individuals (dated by TCRdb to the early 2020s). For the study in its entirety: A couple of women and a few men aged 18 to 49 years were included in the cohort. The study deeply sequenced blood TCR repertoires of 5 or 6 healthy adults to estimate repertoire size and the extent of clonotype sharing between individuals. For each donor, CD4 naive and CD4 memory were each run on three plates, CD8 naive on two plates, and CD8 memory on one plate. Each donor's leukapheresis produced roughly between roughly 0.85 and 10 billion PBMCs. To increase sequencing depth and limit assay-specific biases, TCR repertoire library preparation and sequencing were carried out by different laboratories using diverse techniques.

The donors were healthy, HIV-negative adults with no recently reported acute infections or vaccinations. Every donor was a Caucasian adult residing in Nashville, Tennessee, USA. Magnetic negative selection was used to enrich CD4+ T cells, after which naive cells were positively selected on CD45RA and the negative fraction became the memory subset. Blood was collected by leukapheresis, and PBMCs were isolated by Ficoll-Histopaque density gradient centrifugation and then cryopreserved in liquid nitrogen vapor phase. Analytical flow cytometry was used to check the purity and quantity of each magnetically sorted T cell population. Genomic DNA was isolated from each sorted fraction and quantified by UV absorbance on a Nanodrop 2000c. What the authors observed across the whole study: Estimated clonotype richness was generally larger for naive than for memory subsets. Incomplete sequencing was indicated by rarefaction of sorted-subset datasets, despite the large sequencing depth. The genetic and exposure-history diversity represented was limited by the small number of donors. Sampling was restricted to blood, and TCR repertoires in tissue are likely to differ from TCR repertoires in blood. Roughly 5.2% of naive CD4, 3.5% of naive CD8, approximately 2% of memory CD4, and over 0.35% of memory CD8 clonotypes were shared across four donors. Based on pairwise subsampling, the degree of clonotype sharing among donors was expected to be affected by sequencing depth. Clonotypes shared by all four sorted-subset donors showed higher generation probabilities than non-shared clonotypes.

Concerning this clone: The antigen it recognizes is unknown. Per-nucleotide qualities are absent, and no much larger clonotype sits a single base away.

Using the deep immunoSEQ assay, multiplex PCR amplified TCR CDR3 regions from genomic DNA. Extracted genomic DNA from each cell subset was distributed evenly across all wells of several immunoSEQ 96-well plates, and each plate was treated as a replicate. For sorted subsets, about 200 ng genomic DNA, equal to 25,000 to 35,000 T cell genomes, was loaded into each replicate PCR. Purified libraries were quantified with a Qubit 3.0 fluorometer, sized on a Bioanalyzer 2100, and re-quantified with the KAPA Library Quantification kit. Every immunoSEQ 96-well plate was sequenced on a separate single-read 150-cycle Illumina NextSeq 550 flow cell. As for the authors' bioinformatics: Because the immunoSEQ output held only junctional sequences and lacked quality scores, the filtering could not match the filtering applied to full-length reads. Sequences were annotated with PyIR, a Python wrapper for IgBLAST v1.9, using IMGT germline references to assign V/J genes and CDR3. Reads with weak V/J assignments (E-value above 1e-6), missing CDR3, stop codons, out-of-frame junctions, or ambiguous translated residues were removed. A V3J clonotype was defined by an identical inferred V gene, J gene, and CDR3 amino acid sequence. Percentage overlap between repertoires was calculated by dividing the number of shared unique clonotypes by the size of the smaller repertoire. RTK rarefaction, the Chao1 estimator, and Recon v2.1 estimates of unobserved clonotypes were used to assess repertoire richness. OLGA was used to compute generation probabilities for all TCRbeta clonotypes that the gDNA method yielded from a few donors. This immuneACCESS table, as held by TCRdb, lists in-frame sequences with V and J called but not all clones. Of the missing ones, under half trace to an unresolved V gene in checked studies; the others have no known cause. V, J and clone size are those of that table, while D and trimming were read from the DNA. The sample records approximately 1.5 million clones, 98% of which are singletons. The ten top clones hold less than 0.55% of the sample.

The material sequenced was naive CD4+ T cells sorted from blood. Sample cell subset or site, as interpreted from the label and publication: CD45RA+ positively selected. The sequence was collected from a man younger than 40 in good health.

The DNA is TGTGCCAGCGCAGGGGAATGGAGTTCTCAGCCCCAGCATTTT. Its protein is CASAGEWSSQPQHF. The chain uses TRBV5-8 and TRBJ1-5; TRBD1 might be the D gene, on 6 matching bases. The germline V gene supplies CDR1 SGHTS and CDR2 YDEGEE. The V end loses 7 bases and the J end loses 6 bases, and a stretch of 17 bases separates them. Taken from cysteine to phenylalanine, the CDR3 has 14 residues. The DNA shown is the 42-base CDR3, in frame from base 1. Outside the CDR3, residues come from the reference TRBV5-8 and TRBJ1-5 proteins, so the full variable domain is: EAGVTQSPTHLIKTRGQQATLRCSPISGHTSVYWYQQALGLGLQFLLWYDEGEERNRGNFPPRFSGRQFPNYSSELNVNALELEDSALYLCASAGEWSSQPQHFGDGTRLSIL.